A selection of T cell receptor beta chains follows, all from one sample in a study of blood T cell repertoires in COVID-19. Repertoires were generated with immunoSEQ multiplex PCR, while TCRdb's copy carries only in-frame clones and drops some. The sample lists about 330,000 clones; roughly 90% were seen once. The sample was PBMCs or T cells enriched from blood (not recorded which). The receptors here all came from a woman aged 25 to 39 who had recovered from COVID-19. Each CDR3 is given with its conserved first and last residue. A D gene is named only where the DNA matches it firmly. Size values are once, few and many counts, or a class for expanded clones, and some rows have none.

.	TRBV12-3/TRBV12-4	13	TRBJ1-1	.	TGTGCCAGCAGTTATCTTCTGAACACTGAAGCTTTCTTT	CASSYLLNTEAFF
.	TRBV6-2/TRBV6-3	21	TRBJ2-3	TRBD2	TGTGCCAGCAGCTTCCAGGTGCGGGGACTAGCGTTCCAGTTTAGCACAGATACGCAGTATTTT	CASSFQVRGLAFQFSTDTQYF
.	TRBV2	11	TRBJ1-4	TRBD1	TGTGCCAGCAGTACAGGGGTTCAGCTGTTTTTT	CASSTGVQLFF
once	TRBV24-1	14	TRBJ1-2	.	TGTGCCACCAGTCAGGGCGCGTGGTCTCGTGGCTACACCTTC	CATSQGAWSRGYTF
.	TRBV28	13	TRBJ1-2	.	TGTGCCAGCAGTCCAAGTCACAGGGCTGGCTACACCTTC	CASSPSHRAGYTF
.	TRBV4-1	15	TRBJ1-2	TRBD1	TGCGCCAGCAGCCAAGGACAGGGGGCTAACTATGGCTACACCTTC	CASSQGQGANYGYTF
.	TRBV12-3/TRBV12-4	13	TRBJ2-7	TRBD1	TGTGCCAGCAGTATGACAGGGACCTACGAGCAGTACTTC	CASSMTGTYEQYF
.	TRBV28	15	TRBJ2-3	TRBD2	TGTGCCAGCAGTTTACCGGCTAGCGGTACAGATACGCAGTATTTT	CASSLPASGTDTQYF
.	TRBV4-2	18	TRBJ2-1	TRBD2	TGTGCCAGCAGCCACGGACTAGCGGGAGGGCTCTCCTACAATGAGCAGTTCTTC	CASSHGLAGGLSYNEQFF
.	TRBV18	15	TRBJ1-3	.	TGTGCCAGCTCTTCAGGGGATCCCTCTGGAAACACCATATATTTT	CASSSGDPSGNTIYF